This TCR beta chain is drawn from a study of PD-L1 blockade in urothelial cancer. For the study at large: Blood analysis was done at 3 weeks (second dose) and 6 weeks after treatment began.

Time point of the sample: peripheral blood 6 weeks after treatment start. Method: immunoSEQ multiplex PCR; TCRdb's copy keeps in-frame clones and lacks some. The data show tens of thousands of clones, about 80% seen once. From germline, CDR1 is SGDLS and CDR2 YYNGEE. With 4 bases clipped from V and 5 bases from J, the junction kept 7 bases outside the gene matches. This CDR3 spans 16 amino acids. The origin of this receptor is a man in his 70s with urothelial cancer. The sample here was PBMCs, taken around atezolizumab (anti-PD-L1) treatment. This rearrangement joins TRBV9 to TRBJ2-3; 13 positions agree with TRBD2. The CDR3: CASSPGTSGILDTQYF. In DNA, the CDR3 is TGTGCCAGCAGCCCAGGGACTAGCGGGATTTTAGATACGCAGTATTTT.